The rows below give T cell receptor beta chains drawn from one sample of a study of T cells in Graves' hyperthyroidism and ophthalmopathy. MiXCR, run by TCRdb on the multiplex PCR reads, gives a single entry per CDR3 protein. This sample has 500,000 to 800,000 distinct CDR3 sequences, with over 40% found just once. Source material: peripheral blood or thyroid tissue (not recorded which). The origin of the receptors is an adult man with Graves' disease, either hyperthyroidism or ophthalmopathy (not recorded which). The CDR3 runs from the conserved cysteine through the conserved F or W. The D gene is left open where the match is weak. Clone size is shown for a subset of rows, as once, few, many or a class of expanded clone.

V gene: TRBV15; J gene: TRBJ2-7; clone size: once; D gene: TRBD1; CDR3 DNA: TGTGCCACCTCGGGACAGGGGTTCAACGAGCAGTACTTC; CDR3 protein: CATSGQGFNEQYF
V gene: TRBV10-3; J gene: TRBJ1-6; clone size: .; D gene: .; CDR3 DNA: TGTGCCATCAGCACATCCTATAATTCACCCCTCCACTTT; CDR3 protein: CAISTSYNSPLHF
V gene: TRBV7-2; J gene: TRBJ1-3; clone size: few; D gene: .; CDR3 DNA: TGTGCCAGCAGCCCGCATGGGGATGGAAACACCATATATTTT; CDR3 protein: CASSPHGDGNTIYF
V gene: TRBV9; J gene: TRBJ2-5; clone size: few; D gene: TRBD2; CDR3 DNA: TGTGCCAGCAGCTCCACTCCGTCTAGCGGGGGGAACCAAGAGACCCAGTACTTC; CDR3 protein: CASSSTPSSGGNQETQYF
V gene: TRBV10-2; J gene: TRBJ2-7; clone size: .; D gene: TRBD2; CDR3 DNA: TGCGCCAGCAGTCAAACAGGAGGAGCGGGAGACGAGCAGTACTTC; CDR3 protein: CASSQTGGAGDEQYF
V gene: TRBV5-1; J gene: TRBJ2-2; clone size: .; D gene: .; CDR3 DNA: TGCGCCAGCAGTCGACTAGGTAGCGGGGAGCTGTTTTTT; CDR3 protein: CASSRLGSGELFF
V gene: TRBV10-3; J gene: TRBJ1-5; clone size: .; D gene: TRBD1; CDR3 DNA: TGTGCCATCACCGGGGACAGGGTGAGCAATCAGCCCCAGCATTTT; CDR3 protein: CAITGDRVSNQPQHF
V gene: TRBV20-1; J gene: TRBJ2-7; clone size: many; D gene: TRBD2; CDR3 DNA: TGCAGTGCAAGGACTAGCGAGACCTACGAGCAGTACTTC; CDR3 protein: CSARTSETYEQYF
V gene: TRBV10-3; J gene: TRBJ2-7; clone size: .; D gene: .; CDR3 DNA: TGTGCCATCAGTGACGACCACAGGGACTACGAGCAGTACTTC; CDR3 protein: CAISDDHRDYEQYF
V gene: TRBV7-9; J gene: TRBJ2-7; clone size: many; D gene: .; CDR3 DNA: TGTGCCAGCAGCTTAGCTCCCCCGACAGCGACTGGCGAGCAGTACTTC; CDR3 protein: CASSLAPPTATGEQYF
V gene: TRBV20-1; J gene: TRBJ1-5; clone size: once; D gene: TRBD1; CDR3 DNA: TGCAGTGCTAGAACAGGGGGCATTCAGCCCCAGCATTTT; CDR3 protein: CSARTGGIQPQHF
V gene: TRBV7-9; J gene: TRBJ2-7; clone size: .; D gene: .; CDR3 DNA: TGTGCCAGCAGACCCGGACTAAACTCCTACGAGCAGTACTTC; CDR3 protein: CASRPGLNSYEQYF
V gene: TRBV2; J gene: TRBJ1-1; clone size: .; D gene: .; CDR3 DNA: TGTGCCAGCAGTGAAGCGCGGGGGACCACTGAAGCTTTCTTT; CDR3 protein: CASSEARGTTEAFF
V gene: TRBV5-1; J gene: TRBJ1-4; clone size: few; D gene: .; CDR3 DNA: TGCGCCAGCAGCTTGGACATATCCTCCGGAAGGGAAATGTTTTTT; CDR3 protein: CASSLDISSGREMFF
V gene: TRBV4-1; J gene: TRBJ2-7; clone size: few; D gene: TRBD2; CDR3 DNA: TGCGCCAGCAGCCAAGAAGCGGGACTCCCGAGCGGCGAGCAGTACTTC; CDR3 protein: CASSQEAGLPSGEQYF
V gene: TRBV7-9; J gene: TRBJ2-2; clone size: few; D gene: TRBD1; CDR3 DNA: TGTGCCAGCATACAGGGGGCGAACACCGGGGAGCTGTTTTTT; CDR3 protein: CASIQGANTGELFF
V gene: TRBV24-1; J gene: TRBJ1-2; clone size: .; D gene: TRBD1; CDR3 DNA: TGTGCCACCAGTGACGCGGGACAGGGCCTGGATGGCTACACCTTC; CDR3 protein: CATSDAGQGLDGYTF
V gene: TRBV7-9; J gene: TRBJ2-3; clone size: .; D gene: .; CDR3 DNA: TGTGCCAGCAGCTTAGTTATTGGAACAGATACGCAGTATTTT; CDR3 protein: CASSLVIGTDTQYF
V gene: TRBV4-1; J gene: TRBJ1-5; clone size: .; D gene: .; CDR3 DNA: TGTGCCAGCAGCCAAGATTCAGGGCAGGCTAGCAATCAGCCCCAGCATTTT; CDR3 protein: CASSQDSGQASNQPQHF
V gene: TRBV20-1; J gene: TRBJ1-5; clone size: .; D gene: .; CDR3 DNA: TGCAGTGCTAGACGGCGTACAGGGACTTTTGTTGGTCAGCCCCAGCATTTT; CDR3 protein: CSARRRTGTFVGQPQHF